This T cell receptor beta chain originates from a study of T cells in Graves' hyperthyroidism and ophthalmopathy. Findings and limits, study-wide: Among clonotypes expanded in thyroid above 0.001, most were also found in blood. The model predicted ophthalmopathy a median 6.5 months before onset.

Germline CDR1 and CDR2: KGHDR and SFDVKD. Deletions cut 1 base from V and 8 bases from J, with 8 bases between. The CDR3 is 13 residues long. What was amplified from RNA transcripts were TCR beta CDR3 regions. The HTBI set primed first-round TCR CDR3 RT-PCR. TCRdb itself ran the multiplex PCR reads through MiXCR, one entry per CDR3 protein. This table holds about 530,000 distinct CDR3 sequences, roughly 17% found once. Points on this clonotype: As yet, its antigen is unknown.

The sequencing sample was made of blood. The clonotype comes from a woman between 18 and 29 years old with Graves' ophthalmopathy. J is TRBJ2-1 and V is TRBV24-1; D not resolved. CDR3 nucleotides: TGTGCCACCAGTGATTTTGACGGATATGAGCAGTTCTTC. Translation: CATSDFDGYEQFF.